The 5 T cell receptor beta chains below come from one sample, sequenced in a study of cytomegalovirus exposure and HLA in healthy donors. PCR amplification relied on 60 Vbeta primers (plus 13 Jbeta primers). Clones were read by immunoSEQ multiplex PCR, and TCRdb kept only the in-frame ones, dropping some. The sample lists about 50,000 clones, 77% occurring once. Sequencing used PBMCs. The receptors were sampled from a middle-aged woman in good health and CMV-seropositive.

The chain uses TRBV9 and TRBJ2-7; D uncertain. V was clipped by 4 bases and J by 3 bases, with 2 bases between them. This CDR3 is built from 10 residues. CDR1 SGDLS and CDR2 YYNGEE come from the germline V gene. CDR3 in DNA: TGTGCCAGCAGCCACTACGAGCAGTACTTC. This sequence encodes CASSHYEQYF.

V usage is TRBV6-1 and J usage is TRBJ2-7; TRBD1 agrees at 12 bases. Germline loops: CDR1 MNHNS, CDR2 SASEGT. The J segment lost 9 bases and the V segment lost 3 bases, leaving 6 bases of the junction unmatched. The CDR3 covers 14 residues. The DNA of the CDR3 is TGTGCCAGCAGTGAGGGACAGGGGGCGGTGGGGCAGTACTTC. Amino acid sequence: CASSEGQGAVGQYF.

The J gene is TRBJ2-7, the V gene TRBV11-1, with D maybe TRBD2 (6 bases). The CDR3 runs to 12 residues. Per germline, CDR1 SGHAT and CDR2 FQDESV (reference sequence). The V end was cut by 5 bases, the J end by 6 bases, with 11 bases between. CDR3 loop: CASSPQEGEQYF. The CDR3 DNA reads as TGTGCCAGCAGCCCACAGGAGGGCGAGCAGTACTTC. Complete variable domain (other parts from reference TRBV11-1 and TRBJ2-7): EAEVAQSPRYKITEKSQAVAFWCDPISGHATLYWYRQILGQGPELLVQFQDESVVDDSQLPKDRFSAERLKGVDSTLKIQPAELGDSAMYLCASSPQEGEQYFGPGTRLTVT.

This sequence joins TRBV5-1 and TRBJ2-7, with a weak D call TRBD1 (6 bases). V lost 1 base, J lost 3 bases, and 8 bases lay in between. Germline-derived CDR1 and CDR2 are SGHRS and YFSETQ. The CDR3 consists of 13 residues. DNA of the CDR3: TGCGCCAGCAGCTTGACAGGGTACTACGAGCAGTACTTC. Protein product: CASSLTGYYEQYF.

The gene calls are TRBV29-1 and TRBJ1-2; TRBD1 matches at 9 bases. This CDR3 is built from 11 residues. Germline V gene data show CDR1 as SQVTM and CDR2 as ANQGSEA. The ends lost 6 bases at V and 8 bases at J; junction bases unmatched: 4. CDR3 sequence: CSVRDRDGYTF. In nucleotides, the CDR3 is TGCAGCGTCAGGGACAGGGACGGCTACACCTTC.